The 3 T cell receptor beta chains given below trace back to one sample, sequenced in a study of Graves' ophthalmopathy and Graves' hyperthyroidism. The authors amplified TCR beta CDR3 regions, and they did so from RNA transcripts for repertoire sequencing. In the first round, RT-PCR was carried out with HTBI primers, and a multiplex PCR formed the second round. From the multiplex PCR reads, TCRdb called clonotypes with MiXCR, one entry per CDR3 protein. The sample includes hundreds of thousands of distinct CDR3 sequences, approximately 15% of them seen just once. Sequenced: peripheral blood. These receptors all come from a woman younger than 35 with stable Graves' hyperthyroidism.

This clonotype appeared many times. The V gene is TRBV20-1, the J gene TRBJ1-2; 9 bases line up with TRBD1. The CDR3 is 12 amino acids. Per germline, CDR1 DFQATT and CDR2 SNEGSKA (reference sequence). With V trimmed by 4 bases and J by 6 bases, 3 bases remained unmatched. The CDR3 DNA is TGCAGTGCTACCGGGACAGGGCATGGCTACACCTTC. This codes for CSATGTGHGYTF.

In its sample, this clonotype was seen many times. J is TRBJ2-2 and V is TRBV6-5; possible D gene TRBD1, 6 bases. This CDR3 contains 17 residues. Trimming removed 1 base at V and 1 base at J, with 13 bases between. Germline assignment: CDR1 MNHEY and CDR2 SVGAGI. The CDR3 region has the DNA TGTGCCAGCAGTTACTTGCCGGGGACACTGAACACCGGGGAGCTGTTTTTT. Residues: CASSYLPGTLNTGELFF.

The V call is TRBV5-5, the J call TRBJ1-1, with TRBD1 identical over 11 bases. V dropped 0 bases and J dropped 6; count of bases not matched to a gene: 4. Germline lookup yields CDR1 SGHKS and CDR2 YYEKEE (reference sequence). The CDR3 has 15 amino acids. The CDR3 is CASSLGDRGRAEAFF. For the CDR3, the DNA is TGTGCCAGCAGCTTGGGGGACAGGGGGAGGGCTGAAGCTTTCTTT.